This TCR beta chain emerged from a study of shared clonotypes between healthy human individuals. Study information: CD4 naive and CD4 memory each took three plates per donor, while CD8 naive took two and CD8 memory one.

Each donor was a Caucasian adult residing in Nashville, Tennessee. The V gene's germline CDR1 is SGDLS and CDR2 YYNGEE. CDR3 length: 15 residues. V was cut by 1 base and J by 4 bases, with 13 bases left in between. Each sorted subset replicate got 200 ng genomic DNA, roughly 30,000 genomes. Using immunoSEQ multiplex PCR, the repertoire was profiled, and TCRdb retains in-frame clones only, with some absent. Of about 690,000 clones in the sample, around 91% were seen once. The rearrangement links TRBV9 to TRBJ2-3; D is uncertain. Sequencing used memory CD8+ T cells from PBMCs. The subset: CD45RO+ cells pooled with CCR7-negative TemRA cells. This clonotype originated in a young man in good health. Some clones in this sample may be carry-over from other donors' samples. The CDR3 loop reads CASSVSGLVADTQYF. The CDR3 DNA follows: TGTGCCAGCAGCGTATCCGGCCTCGTAGCAGATACGCAGTATTTT.